These 31 T cell receptor beta chains were sequenced from one sample in a study of T cell responses to AZD1222 COVID-19 vaccine. Profiling relied on immunoSEQ multiplex PCR, and the TCRdb table lists in-frame clones only, not all of them. The data show approximately 140,000 clones, with around 91% seen just once and 9.3% held by the top ten. The sequencing used peripheral blood, collected 28 days after the second AZD1222 dose. These receptor sequences come from an adult who received the AZD1222 COVID-19 vaccine.

The rearrangement uses TRBV13 and TRBJ2-7, with TRBD2 matching over 9 bases. Germline lookup yields CDR1 PRHDT and CDR2 FYEKMQ (reference sequence). V was pared by 5 bases and J by 4 bases, with 6 bases of the junction left unmatched. The CDR3 length is 14 residues. Written as DNA, the CDR3 is TGTGCCAGCAGCCTTAGCGGGAGCTTTTACGAGCAGTACTTC. This codes for CASSLSGSFYEQYF.

This chain joins TRBV7-3 and TRBJ1-1; D unresolved. Trimming shortened V by 2 bases and J by 2 bases, and 6 bases separated the two germline ends. Per the germline V gene, CDR1 is SGHTA and CDR2 is FQGTGA. The CDR3 spans 13 residues. Here the CDR3 reads CASSLQKNTEAFF. In DNA, the CDR3 is TGTGCCAGCAGCTTACAGAAAAACACTGAAGCTTTCTTT.

This rearrangement joins TRBV19 to TRBJ2-3, with D hard to call. Per the germline V gene, CDR1 is LNHDA and CDR2 is SQIVND (reference sequence). Between the trimmed V and J ends, which lost 3 bases and 2 bases, there was a span of 18 bases. This CDR3 has 17 amino acids. The CDR3 sequence: CASSIGLRVGDTDTQYF. CDR3 DNA: TGTGCCAGTAGTATTGGGCTCCGGGTTGGAGACACAGATACGCAGTATTTT.

This clone appeared a single time. This chain links TRBV6-5 with TRBJ1-1; D gene unclear. The V gene lost 5 bases and the J gene lost 6 bases, with 16 bases spanning the gap. Germline V lookup: CDR1 MNHEY, CDR2 SVGAGI. This CDR3 spans 14 amino acids. The DNA for the CDR3 is TGTGCCAGCAGTCCCCGGGGAGAGGGTTCTGAAGCTTTCTTT. Encoded protein: CASSPRGEGSEAFF.

This clone appeared a few times. The genes are TRBV27 and TRBJ2-1, with 10 bases lining up with TRBD2. Unmatched junction bases numbered 11, after V lost 4 bases and J lost 5 bases. Germline lookup yields CDR1 MNHEY and CDR2 SMNVEV (reference sequence). The CDR3 loop spans 17 amino acids. CDR3 bases: TGTGCCAGCAGTTCCGAGGGCGGGACTAGCGTGCACAATGAGCAGTTCTTC. The encoded protein is CASSSEGGTSVHNEQFF.

The chain joins TRBV19 to TRBJ2-6, with 8 bases that match TRBD1. From germline, CDR1 is LNHDA and CDR2 SQIVND (reference sequence). The CDR3 consists of 18 residues. V was clipped by 1 base and J by 0 bases; unmatched bases: 5. CDR3 bases: TGTGCCAGTAGTATAGCAGGGGGCGGATACTCTGGGGCCAACGTCCTGACTTTC. Translating gives CASSIAGGGYSGANVLTF. The full variable domain, completed using reference TRBV19 and TRBJ2-6, is DGGITQSPKYLFRKEGQNVTLSCEQNLNHDAMYWYRQDPGQGLRLIYYSQIVNDFQKGDIAEGYSVSREKKESFPLTVTSAQKNPTAFYLCASSIAGGGYSGANVLTFGAGSRLTVL.

The chain joins TRBV10-3 to TRBJ2-1, with 13 bases fitting TRBD2. The CDR3 is 15 residues long. V dropped 6 bases and J dropped 8; count of bases not matched to a gene: 7. The V gene's germline CDR1 is ENHRY and CDR2 SYGVKD. The DNA of the CDR3 is TGTGCCATCAGACCCGGGACTAGCGGGAACTATGAGCAGTTCTTC. This encodes CAIRPGTSGNYEQFF.

This chain links TRBV11-3 with TRBJ2-7, with a tentative D call TRBD2 (7 bases). The CDR3 totals 15 residues. Germline V gives CDR1 SGHNT, CDR2 YENEEA. Trimming stripped 4 bases from V and 3 bases from J, with 16 bases between. CDR3 sequence (DNA): TGTGCCAGCAGCTCGGGGGGCGGCGATTACTACGAGCAGTACTTC. This codes for CASSSGGGDYYEQYF.

The chain is built from TRBV29-1 and TRBJ2-4; perhaps TRBD1 as D (6 bases). Germline CDR1 SQVTM, CDR2 ANQGSEA. V shed 5 bases and J shed 0 bases, with 11 bases lying between them. The CDR3 is made up of 14 amino acids. In DNA form, the CDR3 reads TGCAGCGTTTACAGGGCTGAAGCCAAAAACATTCAGTACTTC. Encoded protein: CSVYRAEAKNIQYF.

The CDR3 sequence is CACYDTLRTDTQYF. The CDR3 DNA reads as TGTGCCTGCTATGACACCCTGCGCACAGATACGCAGTATTTT. The chain combines TRBV30 with TRBJ2-3; D call uncertain. The CDR3 consists of 14 residues. CDR1 is GTSNPN, CDR2 SVGIG, per germline (reference sequence). V was pared by 6 bases and J by 1 base, with 14 bases between.

The chain couples TRBV29-1 to TRBJ1-2, with 8 bases matching TRBD1. Germline V gene lookup returns CDR1 SQVTM and CDR2 ANQGSEA. The CDR3 has 15 residues. V dropped 6 bases and J dropped 6; count of bases not matched to a gene: 15. The CDR3 DNA reads as TGCAGCGTCTATTCGGACAGGGTCGGGGTGCATGGCTACACCTTC. It is translated as CSVYSDRVGVHGYTF. The full variable domain, rest sourced from reference TRBV29-1 and TRBJ1-2, is SAVISQKPSRDICQRGTSLTIQCQVDSQVTMMFWYRQQPGQSLTLIATANQGSEATYESGFVIDKFPISRPNLTFSTLTVSNMSPEDSSIYLCSVYSDRVGVHGYTFGSGTRLTVV.

The J gene is TRBJ2-7, the V gene TRBV11-1; 14 bases map to TRBD2. J lost 7 bases, V lost 4 bases, and 9 bases had no gene match. This CDR3 is built from 16 residues. Germline V gene sequence: CDR1 SGHAT, CDR2 FQDESV (reference sequence). The CDR3: CASSSRTSGRPGEQYF. DNA of the CDR3: TGTGCCAGCAGCTCCCGGACTAGCGGGAGGCCGGGGGAGCAGTACTTC.

The count of this clone is one. The CDR3 DNA sequence: TGTGCCAGCAAGGCGGGGACCCCCGCCGAGCAGTTCTTC. This encodes CASKAGTPAEQFF. The chain is built from TRBV19 and TRBJ2-1; perhaps TRBD2 as D (6 bases). The CDR3 spans 13 residues. The V and J ends lost 9 bases and 10 bases respectively, with 19 bases between them. CDR1 LNHDA and CDR2 SQIVND come from the germline V gene (reference sequence).

CDR3 DNA sequence: TGTGCCAGCAGCCAAGATAAAGCCGGGACGAACACTGAAGCTTTCTTT. Protein sequence: CASSQDKAGTNTEAFF. The rearrangement uses TRBV4-2 and TRBJ1-1; D is perhaps TRBD1 (5 bases). Looked up from germline, CDR1 is LGHNA and CDR2 is YNFKEQ. V was shortened by 0 bases and J by 1 base, with 12 bases between the two germline ends. This CDR3 is 16 amino acids long.

The chain uses TRBV18 and TRBJ1-1; 10 nucleotides line up with TRBD1. J gave up 0 bases and V 3 bases, and 4 bases lay outside the gene matches. Germline loops: CDR1 KGHSH, CDR2 LQKENI. This CDR3 has 16 residues. The CDR3 nucleotides are TGTGCCAGCTCACCGACAGGGGGCATTGTGAACACTGAAGCTTTCTTT. Translating it yields CASSPTGGIVNTEAFF.

The chain carries TRBV14 and TRBJ1-3; D is possibly TRBD1 (5 bases). The CDR3 sequence is 17 residues long. The V end was cut by 3 bases, the J end by 1 base, with 16 bases between. From germline, CDR1 is SGHDN and CDR2 FVKESK. The CDR3: CASSHLTGRDSGNTIYF. As DNA, the CDR3 is TGTGCCAGCAGCCACCTCACTGGCAGGGATTCTGGAAACACCATATATTTT. Full variable domain (rest looked up from reference TRBV14 and TRBJ1-3): EAGVTQFPSHSVIEKGQTVTLRCDPISGHDNLYWYRRVMGKEIKFLLHFVKESKQDESGMPNNRFLAERTGGTYSTLKVQPAELEDSGVYFCASSHLTGRDSGNTIYFGEGSWLTVV.

This chain connects TRBV28 to TRBJ1-5; D is unresolved. With 8 bases removed from V and 0 bases from J, the gap between germline ends came to 8 bases. Germline lookup yields CDR1 MDHEN and CDR2 SYDVKM. The CDR3 runs to 13 residues. DNA of the CDR3: TGTGCCAGCGGCCCGTCTAGCAATCAGCCCCAGCATTTT. Protein: CASGPSSNQPQHF.

The V gene is TRBV6-6, the J gene TRBJ1-2; 8 bases map to TRBD1. Germline CDR1 MNHNY, CDR2 SVGAGI (reference sequence). The V and J ends lost 7 bases and 2 bases, in that order; junction bases with no gene match: 6. The CDR3 consists of 14 residues. The CDR3 loop is CASTSTGANYGYTF. DNA for the CDR3: TGTGCCAGCACTTCGACAGGGGCAAACTATGGCTACACCTTC.

The CDR3 is CASSRRGQGARTGELFF. CDR3 DNA: TGTGCCAGCAGCAGACGGGGACAGGGGGCGAGGACCGGGGAGCTGTTTTTT. V usage is TRBV7-9 and J usage is TRBJ2-2; 12 nucleotides align to TRBD1. The CDR3 is 17 amino acids. The V gene's germline CDR1 is SEHNR and CDR2 FQNEAQ (reference sequence). V trimming: 5 bases; J trimming: 5 bases; junction bases outside the gene matches: 9. Filled out from reference TRBV7-9 and TRBJ2-2, the complete variable domain reads DTGVSQNPRHKITKRGQNVTFRCDPISEHNRLYWYRQTLGQGPEFLTYFQNEAQLEKSRLLSDRFSAERPKGSFSTLEIQRTEQGDSAMYLCASSRRGQGARTGELFFGEGSRLTVL.

The CDR3 here is CASSLILGANTGELFF. Here the CDR3 DNA reads TGTGCCAGCAGCTTAATCTTGGGGGCGAACACCGGGGAGCTGTTTTTT. The V call is TRBV7-9, the J call TRBJ2-2; D might be TRBD1 or TRBD2, each matching 5 bases. Germline V gene sequence: CDR1 SEHNR, CDR2 FQNEAQ (reference sequence). This CDR3 spans 16 amino acids. Trimming shortened V by 2 bases and J by 0 bases, and 10 bases separated the two germline ends.

The chain joins TRBV7-3 to TRBJ1-6; tentatively, D is TRBD1 (6 bases). V dropped 3 bases and J dropped 8 bases, with 11 bases sitting between them. There are 14 residues in the CDR3. Germline V gene data show CDR1 as SGHTA and CDR2 as FQGTGA. The DNA for the CDR3 is TGTGCCAGCAGCTTGGGGGGCGAGTATTCACCCCTCCACTTT. Translation: CASSLGGEYSPLHF.

This chain joins TRBV13 and TRBJ2-1; D unclear. The CDR3 loop spans 14 amino acids. Between the trimmed V and J ends, which lost 3 bases and 1 base, there was a span of 7 bases. Germline V lookup: CDR1 PRHDT, CDR2 FYEKMQ (reference sequence). This CDR3 is CASSFEGSYNEQFF. CDR3 nucleotides: TGTGCCAGCAGCTTTGAAGGGTCCTACAATGAGCAGTTCTTC.

For the CDR3, the DNA is TGTGCCAGCAGCCAAGGGTACAGGGTGGATTCACCCCTCCACTTT. It translates to CASSQGYRVDSPLHF. The rearrangement uses TRBV4-2 and TRBJ1-6, with a possible D match to TRBD1 (6 bases). The CDR3 sequence is 15 residues long. The germline V and J ends were trimmed by 1 base and 8 bases, with 12 bases remaining between them. The V gene's germline CDR1 is LGHNA and CDR2 YNFKEQ.

The CDR3 loop reads CASKGAYNEQFF. Written as DNA, the CDR3 is TGTGCCAGTAAGGGGGCCTACAATGAGCAGTTCTTC. V is TRBV19 and J is TRBJ2-1; D possibly corresponds to TRBD1 (6 bases). Trimming stripped 7 bases from V and 2 bases from J, with 6 bases between. CDR1 and CDR2 from the germline V gene are LNHDA and SQIVND (reference sequence). This CDR3 comprises 12 residues. Combining the CDR3 with reference TRBV19 and TRBJ2-1 gives the whole variable domain DGGITQSPKYLFRKEGQNVTLSCEQNLNHDAMYWYRQDPGQGLRLIYYSQIVNDFQKGDIAEGYSVSREKKESFPLTVTSAQKNPTAFYLCASKGAYNEQFFGPGTRLTVL.

The chain is built from TRBV27 and TRBJ2-1; TRBD2 aligns across 10 bases. The junction had 5 bases not matched to a gene; V was cut back by 8 bases and J by 4 bases. CDR1 MNHEY and CDR2 SMNVEV come from the germline V gene (reference sequence). CDR3 length equals 14 residues. In DNA form, the CDR3 reads TGTGCCAGCGGTTGGACTAGCGGATACAATGAGCAGTTCTTC. Amino acids: CASGWTSGYNEQFF.

This rearrangement joins TRBV10-1 to TRBJ2-1, with TRBD2 identical over 9 bases. The germline V gene has CDR1 WNHNN and CDR2 SYGVQD (reference sequence). This CDR3 has 18 amino acids. Losses at the gene ends were 3 bases for V and 1 base for J; bases not matched to a gene: 10. The CDR3 loop reads CASSELGSGSGSYNEQFF. In DNA, the CDR3 is TGCGCCAGCAGTGAATTAGGTAGCGGGAGTGGGTCCTACAATGAGCAGTTCTTC.

The V call is TRBV5-4, the J call TRBJ1-1; D possibly corresponds to TRBD1 (5 bases). Trimming removed 2 bases from V and 4 bases from J, with 18 bases in between. This CDR3 contains 16 residues. Germline CDR1 SGHNT, CDR2 YYREEE (reference sequence). The CDR3 region is CASSLRRGRSGTEAFF. CDR3 bases: TGTGCCAGCAGCTTAAGGAGGGGACGGAGCGGCACTGAAGCTTTCTTT. Full variable domain (missing parts from reference TRBV5-4 and TRBJ1-1): ETGVTQSPTHLIKTRGQQVTLRCSSQSGHNTVSWYQQALGQGPQFIFQYYREEENGRGNFPPRFSGLQFPNYSSELNVNALELDDSALYLCASSLRRGRSGTEAFFGQGTRLTVV.

This clone appeared a single time. The genes are TRBV7-8 and TRBJ2-7, with a tentative D call TRBD1 (6 bases). With 5 bases removed from V and 4 bases from J, the gap between germline ends came to 15 bases. The CDR3 is 14 amino acids. CDR1 is SGHVS, CDR2 FQNEAQ, per germline. CDR3 sequence (DNA): TGTGCCAGCAGCATGACAGGACCTTTTTACGAGCAGTACGTC. Translating it yields CASSMTGPFYEQYV.

Note on this clone: Its ends do not fully match the called genes, so a read error is possible. This chain connects TRBV10-3 to TRBJ1-3, with no clear D. The CDR3 runs to 13 residues. The germline V gene has CDR1 ENHRY and CDR2 SYGVKD. Written as DNA, the CDR3 is TGTGCCATCAGTGAGTCGGCTGGTAACACCATATATTTT. This gives the protein CAISESAGNTIYF.

The chain links TRBV28 to TRBJ2-5, with 7 positions matching TRBD1. The V gene's germline CDR1 is MDHEN and CDR2 SYDVKM. CDR3 length: 16 amino acids. J gave up 5 bases and V 4 bases, and 13 bases lay outside the gene matches. The CDR3: CASSSTKGALVETQYF. CDR3 sequence (DNA): TGTGCCAGCAGTTCAACCAAGGGGGCCCTCGTGGAGACCCAGTACTTC. Full variable domain (outside the CDR3, taken from reference TRBV28 and TRBJ2-5): DVKVTQSSRYLVKRTGEKVFLECVQDMDHENMFWYRQDPGLGLRLIYFSYDVKMKEKGDIPEGYSVSREKKERFSLILESASTNQTSMYLCASSSTKGALVETQYFGPGTRLLVL.

This clone was seen just once. This chain uses TRBV30 with TRBJ1-1, with 11 bases aligning to TRBD1. Germline lookup yields CDR1 GTSNPN and CDR2 SVGIG (reference sequence). The CDR3 sequence is 15 residues long. Trimming at V came to 3 bases and at J to 7 bases, leaving 10 bases not matched to a gene. CDR3 nucleotide sequence: TGTGCCTGGAGACAACTCGGACAGGGGGCGAATGAAGCTTTCTTT. This translates into CAWRQLGQGANEAFF.